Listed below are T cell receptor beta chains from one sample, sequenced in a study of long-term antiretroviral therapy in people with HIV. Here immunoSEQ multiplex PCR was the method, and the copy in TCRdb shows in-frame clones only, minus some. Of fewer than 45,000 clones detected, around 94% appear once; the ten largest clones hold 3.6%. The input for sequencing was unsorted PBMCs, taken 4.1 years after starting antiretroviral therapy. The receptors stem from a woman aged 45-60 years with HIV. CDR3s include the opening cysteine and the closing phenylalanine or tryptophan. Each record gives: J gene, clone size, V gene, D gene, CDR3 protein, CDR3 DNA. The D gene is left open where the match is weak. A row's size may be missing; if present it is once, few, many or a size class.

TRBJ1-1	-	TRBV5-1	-	CASSLSGFEAFF	TGCGCCAGCAGCTTGTCCGGGTTTGAAGCTTTCTTT
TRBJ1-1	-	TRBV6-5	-	CASSPGLLVNTEAFF	TGTGCCAGCAGTCCGGGACTCCTAGTGAACACTGAAGCTTTCTTT
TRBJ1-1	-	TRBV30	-	CAWSTPNTEAFF	TGTGCCTGGAGTACGCCGAACACTGAAGCTTTCTTT
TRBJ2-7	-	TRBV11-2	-	CASSPIRGVNEQYF	TGTGCCAGCAGCCCAATCCGTGGGGTGAACGAGCAGTACTTC
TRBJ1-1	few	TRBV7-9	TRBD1	CASSFPDRGGDNTEAFF	TGTGCCAGCAGCTTTCCGGACAGGGGGGGAGATAACACTGAAGCTTTCTTT
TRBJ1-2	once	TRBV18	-	CASSPLSGKGNYGYTF	TGTGCCAGCTCACCCCTGTCAGGGAAGGGGAACTATGGCTACACCTTC
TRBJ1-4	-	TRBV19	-	CASSIITGKLFF	TGTGCCAGTAGTATAATTACCGGAAAACTGTTTTTT
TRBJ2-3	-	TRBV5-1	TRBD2	CASSLAGTNTQYF	TGCGCCAGCAGCTTAGCAGGGACTAATACGCAGTATTTT
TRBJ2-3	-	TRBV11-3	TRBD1	CASSLRQGLSTDTQYF	TGTGCCAGCAGCTTACGACAGGGTCTCAGCACAGATACGCAGTATTTT
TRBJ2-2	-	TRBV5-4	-	CASSLPSGTQTGELFF	TGTGCCAGCAGCTTACCTTCGGGGACTCAGACCGGGGAGCTGTTTTTT
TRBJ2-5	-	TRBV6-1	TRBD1	CASSDLGQIQETQYF	TGTGCCAGCAGTGACCTGGGACAGATACAAGAGACCCAGTACTTC
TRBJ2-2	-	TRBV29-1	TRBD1	CSVPGQGESGELFF	TGCAGCGTTCCGGGACAGGGCGAGTCCGGGGAGCTGTTTTTT
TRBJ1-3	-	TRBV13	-	CASSSYEGPNSGNTIYF	TGTGCCAGCAGCTCTTACGAGGGCCCTAATTCTGGAAACACCATATATTTT
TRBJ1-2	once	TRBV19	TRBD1	CASSIAGTGYGYTF	TGTGCCAGTAGTATAGCCGGGACAGGCTATGGCTACACCTTC
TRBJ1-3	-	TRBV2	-	CASSVGPGDTGNTIYF	TGTGCCAGCAGCGTCGGTCCAGGAGATACTGGAAACACCATATATTTT
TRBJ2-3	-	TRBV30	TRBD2	CALAGGSSTDTQYF	TGTGCCTTAGCGGGGGGTTCTAGCACAGATACGCAGTATTTT
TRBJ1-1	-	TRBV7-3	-	CASSLGPGFQAFF	TGTGCCAGCAGCTTAGGGCCAGGTTTCCAGGCTTTCTTT
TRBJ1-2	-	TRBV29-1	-	CSVELSYGYTF	TGCAGCGTTGAACTGAGCTATGGCTACACCTTC
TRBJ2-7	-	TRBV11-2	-	CASSSFQDHEQYF	TGTGCCAGCAGCTCATTCCAGGACCACGAGCAGTACTTC
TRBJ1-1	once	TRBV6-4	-	CASSPTQGTEAFF	TGTGCCAGCAGCCCGACTCAGGGCACTGAAGCTTTCTTT
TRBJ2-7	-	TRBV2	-	CASSEAQPLYLTYEQYF	TGTGCCAGCAGTGAAGCGCAGCCCCTGTACCTTACCTACGAGCAGTACTTC
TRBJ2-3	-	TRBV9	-	CASSAGSLADTQYF	TGTGCCAGCAGCGCCGGGTCATTGGCAGATACGCAGTATTTT
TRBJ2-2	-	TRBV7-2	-	CASSFYDGTGELFF	TGTGCCAGCAGCTTTTATGACGGCACCGGGGAGCTGTTTTTT
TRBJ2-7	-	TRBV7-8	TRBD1	CASSLVGGDRADF	TGTGCCAGCAGTCTAGTAGGGGGGGACAGGGCGGACTTC
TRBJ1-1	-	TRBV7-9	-	CASSLGHSEAFF	TGTGCCAGCAGCTTAGGACACTCTGAAGCTTTCTTT
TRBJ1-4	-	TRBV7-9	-	CASSPRDGGKEKLFF	TGTGCCAGCAGCCCAAGGGACGGGGGGAAAGAAAAACTGTTTTTT
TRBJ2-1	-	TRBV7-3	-	CASAISSYNEQFF	TGTGCCAGCGCCATCAGCTCCTACAATGAGCAGTTCTTC
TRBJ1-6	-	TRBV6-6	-	CASSYAAVGGSPLHF	TGTGCCAGCAGTTATGCAGCCGTAGGAGGTTCACCCCTCCACTTT
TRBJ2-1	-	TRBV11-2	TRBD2	CASSRSGGSYNEQFF	TGTGCCAGCAGCAGGAGCGGGGGCTCCTACAATGAGCAGTTCTTC
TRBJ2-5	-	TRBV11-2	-	CASSLGTSRETQYF	TGTGCCAGCAGCTTAGGCACTAGCCGGGAGACCCAGTACTTC
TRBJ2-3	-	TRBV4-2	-	CASSQDAGRGTDTQYF	TGTGCCAGCAGCCAAGACGCGGGGCGGGGCACAGATACGCAGTATTTT
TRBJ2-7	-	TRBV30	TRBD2	CAWSARLAYEQYF	TGTGCCTGGAGTGCTAGACTAGCTTACGAGCAGTACTTC
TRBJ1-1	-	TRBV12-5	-	CASLTAGTEAFF	TGTGCTAGTTTAACGGCGGGCACTGAAGCTTTCTTT
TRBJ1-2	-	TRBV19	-	CASSISRYGYTF	TGTGCCAGTAGTATTTCCCGCTATGGCTACACCTTC
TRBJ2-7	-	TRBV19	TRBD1	CASSIARTGLVMRYF	TGTGCCAGTAGTATAGCGAGGACAGGGCTGGTTATGCGGTACTTC
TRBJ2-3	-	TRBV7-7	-	CASSQGSGGPSTDTQYF	TGTGCTAGCAGCCAGGGTTCGGGCGGACCTTCCACAGATACGCAGTATTTT
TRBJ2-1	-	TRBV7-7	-	CASSPQGRPNEQFF	TGTGCTAGCAGCCCCCAGGGACGCCCCAATGAGCAGTTCTTC
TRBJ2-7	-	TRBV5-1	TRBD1	CASSLGVVGGWEQYF	TGCGCCAGCAGCTTGGGGGTTGTAGGGGGCTGGGAGCAGTACTTC
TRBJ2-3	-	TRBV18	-	CASRTSSGTDTQYF	TGTGCCAGCCGTACGTCGTCTGGCACAGATACGCAGTATTTT
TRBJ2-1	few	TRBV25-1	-	CASSGVLAQFF	TGTGCCAGCAGTGGAGTCCTTGCACAGTTCTTC
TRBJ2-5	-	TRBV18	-	CASSPEETQYF	TGTGCCAGCTCACCAGAAGAGACCCAGTACTTC
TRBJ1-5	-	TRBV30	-	CAWHPKGGPPYSNQPQHF	TGTGCCTGGCATCCCAAAGGAGGGCCCCCCTATAGCAATCAGCCCCAGCATTTT
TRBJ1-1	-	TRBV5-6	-	CASSLGGRGTEAFF	TGTGCCAGCAGCTTGGGGGGGCGCGGGACTGAAGCTTTCTTT
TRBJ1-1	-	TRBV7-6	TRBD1	CASSPQGVGSTEAFF	TGTGCCAGCAGCCCCCAGGGGGTAGGCAGCACTGAAGCTTTCTTT
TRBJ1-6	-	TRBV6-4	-	CASSVQGRNSPLHF	TGTGCCAGCAGCGTACAGGGTCGGAATTCACCCCTCCACTTT
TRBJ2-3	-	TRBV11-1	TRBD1	CASSLDRGGSTDTQYF	TGTGCCAGCAGCCTTGACAGGGGGGGTAGCACAGATACGCAGTATTTT
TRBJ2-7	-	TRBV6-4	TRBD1	CASSESLPTGIPYEQYF	TGTGCCAGCAGTGAATCACTTCCGACAGGGATACCCTACGAGCAGTACTTC
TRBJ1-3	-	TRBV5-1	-	CASSLGTSGNTIYF	TGCGCCAGCAGCTTGGGGACTTCTGGAAACACCATATATTTT
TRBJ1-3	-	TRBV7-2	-	CASSLGALVGTGNTIYF	TGTGCCAGCAGCTTAGGGGCGTTGGTGGGGACTGGAAACACCATATATTTT
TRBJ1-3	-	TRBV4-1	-	CASSQDSGNTIYF	TGCGCCAGCAGCCAAGATTCTGGAAACACCATATATTTT
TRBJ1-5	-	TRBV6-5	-	CASSGGGRQPQHF	TGTGCCAGCAGTGGTGGGGGGCGACAGCCCCAGCATTTT
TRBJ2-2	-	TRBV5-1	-	CASSGGTATGELFF	TGCGCCAGCAGCGGAGGGACAGCGACCGGGGAGCTGTTTTTT
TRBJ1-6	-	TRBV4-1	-	CASSHEGLGSPLHF	TGCGCCAGCAGCCACGAGGGGCTCGGTTCACCCCTCCACTTT
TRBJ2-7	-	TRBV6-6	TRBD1	CASSYRDRVYEQYF	TGTGCCAGCAGTTACCGGGACAGGGTCTACGAGCAGTACTTC
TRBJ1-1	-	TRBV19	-	CASSTTVQLNTEAFF	TGTGCCAGTAGTACGACAGTACAGTTGAACACTGAAGCTTTCTTT